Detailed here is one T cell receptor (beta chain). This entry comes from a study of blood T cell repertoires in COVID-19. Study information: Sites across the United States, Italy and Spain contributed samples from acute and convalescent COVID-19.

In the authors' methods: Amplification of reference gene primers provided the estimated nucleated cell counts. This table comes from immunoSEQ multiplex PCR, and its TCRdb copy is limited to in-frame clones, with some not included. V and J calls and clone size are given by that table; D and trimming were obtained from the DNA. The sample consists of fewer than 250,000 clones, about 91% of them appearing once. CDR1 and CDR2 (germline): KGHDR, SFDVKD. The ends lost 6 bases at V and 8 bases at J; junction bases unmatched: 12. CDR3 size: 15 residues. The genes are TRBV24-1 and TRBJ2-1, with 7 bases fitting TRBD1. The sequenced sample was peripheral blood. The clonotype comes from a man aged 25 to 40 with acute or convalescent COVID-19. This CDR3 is CATSNPGQRMDEQFF. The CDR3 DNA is TGTGCCACCAGTAATCCGGGACAGCGGATGGATGAGCAGTTCTTC.